These 25 T cell receptor beta chains were sequenced from one sample in a study of identical twins. A single record per CDR3 protein comes from TCRdb applying MiXCR to the 5' RACE reads. The sample holds 310,000 or so distinct CDR3 sequences; roughly 9% are singletons and the top ten take about 7.1%. These same data were also listed under a study on yellow fever vaccine responses in identical twins.

Sequenced input: CD8+ T cells sorted from blood. The origin of the receptors is a young woman in good health.

This clonotype was observed a handful of times. The V and J genes are TRBV5-1 and TRBJ1-6; TRBD1 matches 9 bases. The ends lost 0 bases at V and 8 bases at J; junction bases unmatched: 6. Germline V CDR1 and CDR2: SGHRS, YFSETQ. CDR3 length: 16 amino acids. The DNA of the CDR3 is TGCGCCAGCAGCTTGGGAGCGGGACAGGGCGATTCACCCCTCCACTTT. The encoded protein is CASSLGAGQGDSPLHF. Complete variable domain (other parts from reference TRBV5-1 and TRBJ1-6): KAGVTQTPRYLIKTRGQQVTLSCSPISGHRSVSWYQQTPGQGLQFLFEYFSETQRNKGNFPGRFSGRQFSNSRSEMNVSTLELGDSALYLCASSLGAGQGDSPLHFGNGTRLTVT.

The genes are TRBV2 and TRBJ2-7; D is ambiguous. CDR3 length equals 12 residues. The germline V gene has CDR1 SNHLY and CDR2 FYNNEI. The germline V and J ends were trimmed by 7 bases and 3 bases, with 10 bases remaining between them. CDR3 nucleotide sequence: TGTGCCAGCACCGACAAGTACTACGAGCAGTACTTC. It is translated as CASTDKYYEQYF.

This clonotype was detected a few times. The V call is TRBV5-1, the J call TRBJ2-3, with 7 bases matching TRBD2. CDR3 length equals 13 residues. The V gene end was trimmed by 6 bases and the J gene end by 6 bases; junction bases not matched to a gene: 7. Germline CDR1 SGHRS, CDR2 YFSETQ. CDR3 protein: CASKSGGLDTQYF. The CDR3 coding sequence is TGCGCCAGCAAATCGGGGGGACTGGATACGCAGTATTTT.

This clonotype was observed a few times. The J gene is TRBJ2-3, the V gene TRBV24-1; 7 bases line up with TRBD2. The CDR3 loop spans 17 amino acids. J gave up 0 bases and V 3 bases, and 8 bases lay outside the gene matches. Per the germline V gene, CDR1 is KGHDR and CDR2 is SFDVKD. CDR3 in amino acids: CATSDPSSGTSTDTQYF. The CDR3 DNA reads TGTGCCACCAGTGATCCATCCAGCGGGACCAGCACAGATACGCAGTATTTT.

The chain links TRBV5-6 to TRBJ2-5, with D hard to call. Germline-derived CDR1 and CDR2 are SGHDT and YYEEEE. Trimming left V 1 base short and J 5 bases short, with 9 bases between. The CDR3 consists of 13 residues. The CDR3 coding sequence is TGTGCCAGCAGCTTGAACGGTCTGGAGACCCAGTACTTC. Residues: CASSLNGLETQYF.

The chain uses TRBV7-2 and TRBJ2-3; tentatively, D is TRBD1 or TRBD2 (5 bases each). Trimming cost V 4 bases and J 0 bases, with 14 bases left between them. CDR3 length equals 16 residues. Germline V gene sequence: CDR1 SGHTA, CDR2 FQGNSA. The CDR3 DNA is TGTGCCAGCAGCTCCGCCGGGACGTCAAGCACAGATACGCAGTATTTT. Amino acid sequence: CASSSAGTSSTDTQYF.

Ten or more counts support this clonotype. In DNA, the CDR3 is TGTGCCAGCAGTCCTAGGACAAGCCGTTTAGGCTACACCTTC. Translated: CASSPRTSRLGYTF. This chain links TRBV6-1 with TRBJ1-2; tentative D call: TRBD1 (5 bases). V was shortened by 5 bases and J by 8 bases, with 18 bases between the two germline ends. Germline assignment: CDR1 MNHNS and CDR2 SASEGT. This CDR3 comprises 14 residues.

This clonotype was seen repeatedly, ten times or more. The chain joins TRBV7-9 to TRBJ2-7; 10 nucleotides line up with TRBD1. This CDR3 contains 14 residues. Germline assignment: CDR1 SEHNR and CDR2 FQNEAQ (reference sequence). J gave up 3 bases and V 5 bases, and 4 bases lay outside the gene matches. The chain's CDR3 is CASSPRDRGYEQYF. The CDR3, as DNA: TGTGCCAGCAGCCCCCGGGACAGGGGCTACGAGCAGTACTTC.

This clonotype was found many times. The chain recombines TRBV29-1 with TRBJ2-5, with TRBD1 as a possible D gene (6 bases). This CDR3 contains 17 residues. Germline V gives CDR1 SQVTM, CDR2 ANQGSEA. Trimming removed 0 bases at V and 1 base at J, with 18 bases between. CDR3 loop: CSVEDGQLTLAQETQYF. CDR3 nucleotide sequence: TGCAGCGTTGAAGATGGACAGCTTACGTTAGCCCAAGAGACCCAGTACTTC. Supplemented by reference TRBV29-1 and TRBJ2-5, the full variable domain reads SAVISQKPSRDICQRGTSLTIQCQVDSQVTMMFWYRQQPGQSLTLIATANQGSEATYESGFVIDKFPISRPNLTFSTLTVSNMSPEDSSIYLCSVEDGQLTLAQETQYFGPGTRLLVL.

This clonotype has just a few counts. V gene TRBV12-3 or TRBV12-4 combines with J gene TRBJ2-1; 10 nucleotides line up with TRBD2. The CDR3 is made up of 15 amino acids. Germline trimming cut 6 bases from V and 3 bases from J; bases unmatched to any gene: 5. CDR3 residues: CASRLGTSDYNEQFF. The CDR3 coding sequence is TGTGCCAGCAGGCTCGGGACTAGCGACTACAATGAGCAGTTCTTC.

This clonotype has a count of ten or more. The chain carries TRBV10-3 and TRBJ1-1, with TRBD1 matching 7 bases. The ends lost 10 bases at V and 3 bases at J; junction bases unmatched: 8. The V gene's germline CDR1 is ENHRY and CDR2 SYGVKD. CDR3 length equals 13 residues. The CDR3 sequence is CATATGRDTEAFF. The CDR3 bases are TGTGCCACTGCGACAGGGAGGGACACTGAAGCTTTCTTT.

V is TRBV18 and J is TRBJ2-5; no reliable D call. Trimming left V 1 base short and J 0 bases short, with 12 bases between. CDR1 and CDR2 (germline): KGHSH, LQKENI. The CDR3 loop spans 16 amino acids. The CDR3 reads CASSPLIDAYQETQYF. Written as DNA, the CDR3 is TGTGCCAGCTCACCACTGATCGACGCATACCAAGAGACCCAGTACTTC.

Ten or more counts support this clonotype. One junction end disagrees with the germline gene, perhaps due to a read error. The genes are TRBV7-7 and TRBJ2-2; 10 bases map to TRBD1. Germline CDR1 is SSHAT and CDR2 is FNYEAQ (reference sequence). This CDR3 spans 15 amino acids. In DNA, the CDR3 is TGTGCTAGCAGCCCCGGGACAGGGGATACCGGGGAGCTGTTTTTT. It yields the protein CASSPGTGDTGELFF.

The chain joins TRBV24-1 to TRBJ2-7, with a tentative D call TRBD1 (6 bases). Trimming pared 9 bases from V and 6 bases from J, leaving 14 bases between. The CDR3 runs to 12 residues. CDR1 is KGHDR, CDR2 SFDVKD, per germline. This CDR3 reads CATFRIGGEQYF. DNA of the CDR3: TGTGCCACCTTCCGGATAGGGGGCGAGCAGTACTTC.

This clonotype was found a few times. The rearrangement joins TRBV27 to TRBJ2-7, with 10 bases that match TRBD2. V shed 10 bases, J shed 6 bases, and the junction held 9 bases outside the gene matches. This CDR3 comprises 13 residues. Germline CDR1 and CDR2: MNHEY and SMNVEV (reference sequence). The CDR3 coding sequence is TGTGCCACTAGAGAAGCGGGAGGGCTCGAGCAGTACTTC. Protein sequence: CATREAGGLEQYF.

At least ten counts were recorded for this clonotype. J is TRBJ2-1 and V is TRBV24-1; 7 nucleotides match TRBD2. The CDR3 runs to 13 residues. V trimming: 9 bases; J trimming: 5 bases; junction bases outside the gene matches: 6. The germline V gene has CDR1 KGHDR and CDR2 SFDVKD. The CDR3, as DNA: TGTGCCACCTGGAGCGGGACGGACAATGAGCAGTTCTTC. Its translation: CATWSGTDNEQFF.

This clonotype has a count of ten or more. This sequence joins TRBV5-1 and TRBJ2-7; a weak D match, TRBD2 (5 bases). Germline-derived CDR1 and CDR2 are SGHRS and YFSETQ. V was cut by 5 bases and J by 3 bases, with 18 bases left in between. This CDR3 is 15 amino acids long. CDR3 DNA: TGCGCCAGCAGTGTTTTCGCCGGGATTGGCTACGAGCAGTACTTC. Translated: CASSVFAGIGYEQYF.

The chain combines TRBV25-1 with TRBJ1-4, with unresolved D. Trimming took 2 bases from V and 2 from J, leaving 6 bases between them. This CDR3 spans 14 amino acids. Germline CDR1 and CDR2: MGHDK and SYGVNS. The CDR3 protein is CASSELATNEKLFF. For the CDR3, the DNA is TGTGCCAGCAGTGAACTGGCGACTAATGAAAAACTGTTTTTT.

At least ten counts were recorded for this clonotype. The gene calls are TRBV5-1 and TRBJ2-5, with D unresolved. This CDR3 spans 14 amino acids. CDR1 is SGHRS and CDR2 is YFSETQ in the germline V gene. Trimming stripped 3 bases from V and 2 bases from J, with 11 bases between. The CDR3 protein is CASSSQGLQETQYF. The CDR3 DNA sequence: TGCGCCAGCAGCTCCCAAGGTCTACAAGAGACCCAGTACTTC.

This clonotype was picked up many times. V is TRBV4-3 and J is TRBJ2-5, with D maybe TRBD2 (5 bases). The CDR3 contains 15 residues. Germline V gene sequence: CDR1 LGHNA, CDR2 YSLEER. Trimming took 0 bases from V and 2 from J, leaving 10 bases between them. The CDR3 DNA reads as TGCGCCAGCAGCCAAGATTCTGGGGAGCAAGAGACCCAGTACTTC. This sequence encodes CASSQDSGEQETQYF.

The rearrangement links TRBV6-1 to TRBJ2-1, with D hard to call. Per the germline V gene, CDR1 is MNHNS and CDR2 is SASEGT. CDR3 length equals 14 residues. The V end was cut by 6 bases, the J end by 3 bases, with 12 bases between. This CDR3 reads CASSPQKRYNEQFF. The CDR3 DNA is TGTGCCAGCAGCCCCCAGAAACGCTACAATGAGCAGTTCTTC.

This clonotype came up a few times. The chain links TRBV7-2 to TRBJ2-7, with D possibly TRBD2 on 6 matching bases. In germline, CDR1 is SGHTA, CDR2 FQGNSA. The CDR3 loop spans 15 amino acids. Trimming removed 2 bases at V and 0 bases at J, with 11 bases between. CDR3 sequence: CASSLRRGNSYEQYF. The CDR3, as DNA: TGTGCCAGCAGCTTAAGGCGGGGCAACTCCTACGAGCAGTACTTC.

The chain has TRBV6-5 and TRBJ1-4; D unclear. There are 17 residues in the CDR3. Germline V CDR1 and CDR2: MNHEY, SVGAGI. V was clipped by 2 bases and J by 0 bases, with 13 bases between them. The CDR3 sequence is CASSYTLRAATNEKLFF. CDR3 sequence (DNA): TGTGCCAGCAGTTACACCCTCCGTGCAGCAACTAATGAAAAACTGTTTTTT.

This clonotype was seen ten or more times. The rearrangement links TRBV29-1 to TRBJ2-3, with D maybe TRBD2 (5 bases). Germline V gene data show CDR1 as SQVTM and CDR2 as ANQGSEA. The CDR3 totals 14 residues. Trimming removed 2 bases from V and 3 bases from J, with 12 bases in between. Written as DNA, the CDR3 is TGCAGCGTTGAAATGGCGGGTCAAACAGATACGCAGTATTTT. It translates to CSVEMAGQTDTQYF.

The table lists this clonotype with many counts. The V gene is TRBV7-9, the J gene TRBJ2-3; 8 bases agree with TRBD2. Germline CDR1 SEHNR, CDR2 FQNEAQ (reference sequence). The CDR3 consists of 16 residues. V trimming: 4 bases; J trimming: 2 bases; junction bases outside the gene matches: 8. The DNA of the CDR3 is TGTGCCAGCAGCTACAAACCGGGACTAGTCACAGATACGCAGTATTTT. Its translation: CASSYKPGLVTDTQYF.